These 17 T cell receptor beta chains originate from one sample sequenced in a study of CD8 T cells in ankylosing spondylitis. TCRdb reanalysed the 5' RACE reads using MiXCR and keeps one entry per CDR3 protein. The sample has about 260,000 distinct CDR3 sequences, roughly 20% seen once. Material for sequencing was blood, either unsorted or a sorted T cell fraction (not recorded which). These TCRs come from a male donor with ankylosing spondylitis or in good health (not recorded which).

The rearrangement uses TRBV5-4 and TRBJ2-3; 7 bases fit TRBD2. Germline V lookup: CDR1 SGHNT, CDR2 YYREEE (reference sequence). V gave up 1 base and J gave up 2 bases; unmatched junction bases: 7. The CDR3 spans 16 residues. CDR3 protein: CASSLRLAASTDTQYF. The CDR3, as DNA: TGTGCCAGCAGCTTGCGCCTAGCGGCCTCCACAGATACGCAGTATTTT.

CDR3 nucleotide sequence: TGCAGCGTTAGTCAGGGGGCCGGTACTGAAGCTTTCTTT. Amino acids: CSVSQGAGTEAFF. J is TRBJ1-1 and V is TRBV29-1; 8 bases agree with TRBD1. With 5 bases clipped from V and 5 bases from J, the junction kept 7 bases outside the gene matches. Germline assignment: CDR1 SQVTM and CDR2 ANQGSEA. This CDR3 has 13 residues.

The rearrangement uses TRBV20-1 and TRBJ2-5, with TRBD1 matching 10 bases. The germline CDR1 and CDR2 sequences are DFQATT and SNEGSKA (reference sequence). This CDR3 spans 13 amino acids. V lost 6 bases to trimming and J lost 4 bases; unmatched junction nucleotides: 5. The DNA of the CDR3 is TGCAGTGCATCGGACAGGGGGGTAGAGACCCAGTACTTC. It is translated as CSASDRGVETQYF.

This clonotype was detected ten times or more. V and J are TRBV12-3 or TRBV12-4 and TRBJ2-5, with 10 bases lining up with TRBD1. V gave up 5 bases and J gave up 3 bases; unmatched junction bases: 3. This CDR3 has 14 residues. This chain's CDR3 is CASSAGTGEETQYF. The CDR3 DNA sequence: TGTGCCAGCAGTGCCGGGACAGGGGAAGAGACCCAGTACTTC.

The chain recombines TRBV5-5 with TRBJ2-7; no definite D call. Per germline, CDR1 SGHKS and CDR2 YYEKEE (reference sequence). The CDR3 extends over 12 amino acids. V lost 0 bases and J lost 7, with 8 bases in between. This CDR3 is CASSLVGREQYV. CDR3 coding DNA: TGTGCCAGCAGCTTGGTCGGCCGGGAGCAGTACGTC.

This clonotype has ten or more counts. This sequence joins TRBV20-1 and TRBJ2-2; the D is unclear. This CDR3 contains 14 residues. The V and J ends lost 6 bases and 4 bases respectively, with 15 bases between them. Germline V gene data show CDR1 as DFQATT and CDR2 as SNEGSKA (reference sequence). Here the CDR3 DNA reads TGCAGTGCCCCCCCCGCAGGATTCACCGGGGAGCTGTTTTTT. Residues: CSAPPAGFTGELFF.

The J gene is TRBJ2-5, the V gene TRBV3-1; no firm D call. CDR1 is LGHDT and CDR2 is YNNKEL in the germline V gene (reference sequence). Trimming stripped 4 bases from V and 0 bases from J, with 9 bases between. The CDR3 spans 14 residues. CDR3 nucleotides: TGTGCCAGCAGCCTCCGAACCGACCAAGAGACCCAGTACTTC. Translation gives CASSLRTDQETQYF.

This rearrangement joins TRBV15 to TRBJ2-5; D uncertain. CDR1 is LNHNV, CDR2 YYDKDF, per germline (reference sequence). This CDR3 region has 15 residues. V lost 3 bases and J lost 2, with 13 bases in between. CDR3 amino acids: CATSSFRGSQETQYF. DNA of the CDR3: TGTGCCACCAGCAGTTTTCGTGGCAGTCAAGAGACCCAGTACTTC.

The V gene is TRBV3-1, the J gene TRBJ2-1; TRBD2 matches 12 bases. V was clipped by 4 bases and J by 5 bases; unmatched bases: 3. Per germline, CDR1 LGHDT and CDR2 YNNKEL (reference sequence). The CDR3 is made up of 15 amino acids. The CDR3 spells CASSRGLAGNNEQFF. CDR3 in DNA: TGTGCCAGCAGCCGCGGACTAGCGGGGAACAATGAGCAGTTCTTC.

This clonotype was counted only a few times. The V call is TRBV5-1, the J call TRBJ2-7; 9 positions match TRBD2. This CDR3 contains 14 residues. V was clipped by 3 bases and J by 6 bases; unmatched bases: 7. From germline, CDR1 is SGHRS and CDR2 YFSETQ. This CDR3 reads CASSSGSGRGEQYV. Written as DNA, the CDR3 is TGCGCCAGCAGCTCTGGTAGCGGGAGAGGCGAGCAGTACGTC.

This clonotype was seen only a few times. The gene calls are TRBV20-1 and TRBJ2-1; 9 nucleotides agree with TRBD2. Germline values: CDR1 DFQATT, CDR2 SNEGSKA (reference sequence). The length of the CDR3 is 15 residues. The ends lost 2 bases at V and 4 bases at J; junction bases unmatched: 6. CDR3 in amino acids: CSARKAGGIYNEQFF. The CDR3 nucleotides read TGCAGTGCTAGAAAGGCGGGAGGGATTTACAATGAGCAGTTCTTC.

J is TRBJ2-5 and V is TRBV7-9; 8 bases map to TRBD2. Trimming cost V 1 base and J 2 bases; bases outside gene matches: 9. The CDR3 length is 17 residues. Germline CDR1 is SEHNR and CDR2 is FQNEAQ (reference sequence). In nucleotides, the CDR3 is TGTGCCAGCAGCTTAGGTTCGGCTAGCGGGCCTCAAGAGACCCAGTACTTC. It translates to CASSLGSASGPQETQYF.

V gene TRBV5-1 combines with J gene TRBJ2-1, with 13 bases matching TRBD2. V gave up 1 base and J gave up 4 bases; unmatched junction bases: 11. Germline V gives CDR1 SGHRS, CDR2 YFSETQ. This CDR3 has 19 residues. CDR3 bases: TGCGCCAGCAGCTTGACCACTAGCGGGAGGGCCTCGGTATACAATGAGCAGTTCTTC. Protein product: CASSLTTSGRASVYNEQFF.

This clonotype was counted only a few times. This chain uses TRBV7-2 with TRBJ2-5, with D perhaps matching TRBD1 (6 bases). CDR3 length equals 15 residues. CDR1 is SGHTA, CDR2 FQGNSA, per germline. The V and J ends lost 2 bases and 4 bases respectively, with 14 bases between them. CDR3 nucleotide sequence: TGTGCCAGCAGCTTACAAGGACAGAAACTAGAGACCCAGTACTTC. This translates into CASSLQGQKLETQYF.

This clonotype came up many times. The V gene is TRBV6-1, the J gene TRBJ2-3; 10 nucleotides agree with TRBD2. The CDR3 totals 14 residues. Unmatched junction bases numbered 7, after V lost 7 bases and J lost 6 bases. CDR1 is MNHNS, CDR2 SASEGT, per germline. The CDR3 protein is CASTQAGGWDTQYF. The CDR3 bases are TGTGCCAGCACCCAAGCGGGGGGGTGGGATACGCAGTATTTT.

This clonotype has only a few counts. The rearrangement uses TRBV7-7 and TRBJ1-4; D ambiguous. This CDR3 region has 13 residues. Germline CDR1 reads SSHAT; CDR2 reads FNYEAQ (reference sequence). The CDR3 spells CARSTPTNEKLFF. The CDR3, as DNA: TGTGCTCGTTCGACACCAACTAATGAAAAACTGTTTTTT.

There are many counts of this clonotype. CDR3 amino acids: CASSLLGNYQETQYF. The CDR3 nucleotides read TGCGCCAGCAGCTTGCTAGGGAATTACCAAGAGACCCAGTACTTC. The chain links TRBV5-1 to TRBJ2-5; D gene uncertain. V was cut by 1 base and J by 0 bases, with 10 bases left in between. CDR1 is SGHRS and CDR2 is YFSETQ in the germline V gene. This CDR3 comprises 15 residues.